Each of the 13 T cell receptor beta chains below was sequenced from the same sample in a study of CD8 T cells in Susac syndrome. The RNA input was roughly 0.45 to 1 ug, and it was reverse transcribed with random hexamers. Via MiXCR, TCRdb re-called the immunoSEQ multiplex PCR reads, giving one row per CDR3 protein. The table records about 140,000 distinct CDR3 sequences, approximately 95% of them present only once. The specimen sequenced was CD8+ T cells from PBMCs. These receptors were taken from a human donor in good health.

This sequence joins TRBV12-3 or TRBV12-4 and TRBJ1-1; 7 bases are a match to TRBD1. The CDR3 contains 16 residues. The V segment lost 1 base and the J segment 2 bases; nucleotides outside the gene matches: 7. CDR3 amino acids: CASSLGARGGNTEAFF. The CDR3 nucleotides are TGTGCCAGCAGTTTAGGTGCGAGAGGGGGCAACACTGAAGCTTTCTTT.

This chain connects TRBV28 to TRBJ2-7; no clear D gene. Trimming took off 7 bases at V and 0 bases at J, with 10 bases between the two ends. This CDR3 contains 13 residues. The germline V gene encodes CDR1 MDHEN and CDR2 SYDVKM. The CDR3 region has the DNA TGTGCCAGCACTCCATGGAGCTCCTACGAGCAGTACTTC. Translating it yields CASTPWSSYEQYF.

V is TRBV20-1 and J is TRBJ2-1; 10 bases are a match to TRBD2. V trimming: 7 bases; J trimming: 3 bases; junction bases outside the gene matches: 6. The germline V gene encodes CDR1 DFQATT and CDR2 SNEGSKA (reference sequence). This CDR3 is 14 amino acids long. CDR3 loop: CSEVTSGDYNEQFF. CDR3 coding DNA: TGCAGTGAAGTCACTAGCGGGGACTACAATGAGCAGTTCTTC.

The chain joins TRBV27 to TRBJ2-5, with a tentative D call TRBD1 (5 bases). The V gene lost 3 bases and the J gene lost 5 bases, with 10 bases spanning the gap. Looked up from germline, CDR1 is MNHEY and CDR2 is SMNVEV (reference sequence). The CDR3 loop spans 13 amino acids. CDR3 in DNA: TGTGCCAGCAGTTTCCAGGGATCGGAGACCCAGTACTTC. This encodes CASSFQGSETQYF.

The chain carries TRBV15 and TRBJ2-7, with 8 bases that match TRBD2. CDR3 length equals 15 residues. Germline V gene sequence: CDR1 LNHNV, CDR2 YYDKDF (reference sequence). V trimming: 5 bases; J trimming: 3 bases; junction bases outside the gene matches: 9. CDR3: CATSGVAGNLYEQYF. CDR3 in DNA: TGTGCCACCAGCGGAGTAGCGGGAAACCTCTACGAGCAGTACTTC. The full variable domain, rest sourced from reference TRBV15 and TRBJ2-7, is DAMVIQNPRYQVTQFGKPVTLSCSQTLNHNVMYWYQQKSSQAPKLLFHYYDKDFNNEADTPDNFQSRRPNTSFCFLDIRSPGLGDTAMYLCATSGVAGNLYEQYFGPGTRLTVT.

CDR3 sequence (DNA): TGTGCCAGCAGCCAAGGGATGAAACTGGAGGAGACCCAGTACTTC. It translates to CASSQGMKLEETQYF. The genes are TRBV14 and TRBJ2-5; D gene unclear. V was clipped by 1 base and J by 5 bases, with 14 bases between them. The CDR3 consists of 15 residues. CDR1 is SGHDN, CDR2 FVKESK, per germline.

V gene TRBV27 combines with J gene TRBJ2-7; a possible D gene is TRBD2 (5 bases). The germline CDR1 and CDR2 sequences are MNHEY and SMNVEV (reference sequence). This CDR3 region has 15 residues. V lost 0 bases to trimming and J lost 0 bases, with 9 bases between them. The CDR3 bases are TGTGCCAGCAGTTTATCTCCGGGAAACTCCTACGAGCAGTACTTC. It is translated as CASSLSPGNSYEQYF.

The chain is built from TRBV5-6 and TRBJ2-2; perhaps D is TRBD1 or TRBD2 (5 bases each). The V and J ends lost 1 base and 3 bases respectively, with 13 bases between them. CDR3 length: 16 residues. The germline CDR1 and CDR2 sequences are SGHDT and YYEEEE. The CDR3 bases are TGTGCCAGCAGCTTGAAGAGCCTGGGGGACACCGGGGAGCTGTTTTTT. It specifies CASSLKSLGDTGELFF.

The chain has TRBV29-1 and TRBJ2-7; weak D call: TRBD1 (5 bases). This CDR3 comprises 12 residues. Germline V CDR1 and CDR2: SQVTM, ANQGSEA. Trimming removed 6 bases from V and 3 bases from J, with 12 bases in between. CDR3: CSVLGVHYEQYF. CDR3 DNA: TGCAGCGTCCTAGGGGTCCACTACGAGCAGTACTTC.

V gene TRBV28 combines with J gene TRBJ1-2; D is undetermined. V lost 4 bases and J 4 bases, leaving 13 bases between the germline ends. The CDR3 totals 14 residues. Germline V CDR1 and CDR2: MDHEN, SYDVKM. The CDR3 nucleotides read TGTGCCAGCAGTTCTGGCGATGAACCCTATGGCTACACCTTC. This translates into CASSSGDEPYGYTF.

This chain connects TRBV19 to TRBJ1-1; D remains ambiguous. The CDR3 is 15 residues long. Germline lookup yields CDR1 LNHDA and CDR2 SQIVND (reference sequence). V lost 5 bases to trimming and J lost 0 bases, with 13 bases between them. The CDR3: CASSGWERLNTEAFF. CDR3 DNA: TGTGCCAGTAGTGGGTGGGAAAGGCTGAACACTGAAGCTTTCTTT.

The chain recombines TRBV15 with TRBJ2-7; 8 nucleotides align to TRBD2. This CDR3 spans 15 amino acids. The germline gives CDR1 LNHNV, CDR2 YYDKDF (reference sequence). The V segment lost 5 bases and the J segment 5 bases; nucleotides outside the gene matches: 11. Here the CDR3 DNA reads TGTGCCACCAGCCCAGGAGCGGGAGTCGGCGACGAGCAGTACTTC. Encoded protein: CATSPGAGVGDEQYF.

This chain joins TRBV20-1 and TRBJ2-5; TRBD2 aligns across 8 bases. This CDR3 is 14 amino acids long. J gave up 4 bases and V 1 base, and 5 bases lay outside the gene matches. Germline CDR1 DFQATT, CDR2 SNEGSKA (reference sequence). DNA for the CDR3: TGCAGTGCTAGAGTCCGGGAGGGCGGAGAGACCCAGTACTTC. Encoded protein: CSARVREGGETQYF.